This TCR beta chain was sequenced in a study of blood T cell repertoires in COVID-19. CDR1 is MDHEN, CDR2 SYDVKM, per germline. Deletions cut 3 bases from V and 1 base from J, with 12 bases between. The CDR3 extends over 15 amino acids. A few counts support this clone. Sequencing was performed with immunoSEQ multiplex PCR; in TCRdb, only in-frame clones are kept and a portion is missing. The sample includes roughly 59,000 clones, almost 80% seen only once; the top ten take over 10%. The J gene is TRBJ1-2, the V gene TRBV28; D unresolved. Sequences were obtained from peripheral blood. The receptor was isolated from a man aged 80 or over with acute or convalescent COVID-19. CDR3 in amino acids: CASSFVRAVNYGYTF. CDR3 bases: TGTGCCAGCAGTTTCGTCCGAGCTGTTAACTATGGCTACACCTTC.